This paragraph covers one T cell receptor beta chain sequence. This record belongs to a study of T cell responses to AZD1222 COVID-19 vaccine. From germline, CDR1 is GTSNPN and CDR2 SVGIG (reference sequence). The CDR3 spans 14 residues. The V and J ends lost 8 bases and 7 bases, in that order; junction bases with no gene match: 10. Profiled with immunoSEQ multiplex PCR; TCRdb holds only in-frame clones, not every one. The sample includes 130,000 to 150,000 clones, around 90% of them seen just once. This material consisted of peripheral blood, taken 28 days after the second dose of the MenACWY control vaccine. This sequence joins TRBV30 and TRBJ2-2; 10 positions match TRBD1. This TCR was recovered from an adult who received the MenACWY meningococcal vaccine as a control. The CDR3 spells CARQDRGFFGELFF. For the CDR3, the DNA is TGTGCCCGCCAGGACAGGGGGTTTTTCGGGGAGCTGTTTTTT.